These 24 T cell receptor beta chains share one sample of origin, sequenced in a study of tumor and adjacent non-tumor tissue in lung cancer. The template was RNA from unsorted bulk tissue. TCRbeta libraries were built with three rounds of nested PCR, modified from ARM-PCR. TCRdb recomputed calls from the multiplex PCR reads with MiXCR, one row per CDR3 protein. The repertoire includes over 85,000 distinct CDR3 sequences, over 70% of them detected once, and roughly 20% sits in the top ten. Sample: lung tumor tissue. Every receptor here comes from a man in his 70s with non-small cell lung cancer.

Turning to this clonotype: One end of the junction varies from germline; a read error may be responsible. The rearrangement uses TRBV29-1 and TRBJ1-4; D gene uncertain. This CDR3 comprises 11 residues. The V gene's germline CDR1 is SQVTM and CDR2 ANQGSEA. The CDR3 region is CSGTENEKLLF. As DNA, the CDR3 is TGCAGCGGAACGGAAAATGAAAAACTGCTTTTT.

Notes on this clonotype: A much larger clone sits a single nucleotide away, making a read error possible. This likely comes from a read error, as the CDR3 has no conserved phenylalanine or tryptophan at its end. The CDR3 loop is CASSSLTLTGSVRDTQYI. CDR3 nucleotides: TGTGCCAGCAGTTCCCTCACCCTGACAGGGAGTGTGAGAGATACGCAGTATATT. The genes are TRBV28 and TRBJ2-3, with TRBD1 matching 7 bases. Germline V gene lookup returns CDR1 MDHEN and CDR2 SYDVKM. V shed 4 bases and J 5 bases; nucleotides not matched to a gene: 18. This CDR3 contains 18 residues.

The table lists this clonotype with many counts. V and J are TRBV20-1 and TRBJ1-5; D not certain. CDR1 is DFQATT and CDR2 is SNEGSKA in the germline V gene (reference sequence). V dropped 4 bases and J dropped 2 bases, with 9 bases sitting between them. The CDR3 is 13 amino acids. The CDR3 protein is CSAITRRNQPQHF. CDR3 DNA: TGCAGTGCTATAACTAGGCGCAATCAGCCCCAGCATTTT.

Worth noting for this clonotype: At one of its ends the junction is not consistent with the germline gene, which may arise from a read error. The rearrangement uses TRBV29-1 and TRBJ2-2; TRBD2 matches 9 bases. From germline, CDR1 is SQVTM and CDR2 ANQGSEA. The CDR3 extends over 14 amino acids. The CDR3 region has the DNA TGCTGCGCTGACGTAGCGGGGGACACCGGGGAGTTGTTTTTT. The encoded protein is CCADVAGDTGELFF.

The table lists this clonotype with a count of one. Relative to the germline gene, one junction end is altered; a read error may explain this. The V call is TRBV20-1, the J call TRBJ1-4, with D unclear. This CDR3 spans 12 amino acids. Germline V lookup: CDR1 DFQATT, CDR2 SNEGSKA (reference sequence). CDR3 amino acids: CNVRDDDEKLLF. The CDR3 DNA is TGCAATGTTAGAGATGATGATGAAAAACTGTTATTT.

In the case of this clonotype: Given the absence of the conserved phenylalanine or tryptophan at the CDR3 end, a read error is likely. This chain connects TRBV28 to TRBJ1-1; weak D call: TRBD1 (5 bases). The CDR3 sequence is 15 residues long. CDR1 is MDHEN, CDR2 SYDVKM, per germline. V lost 5 bases and J 4 bases, leaving 17 bases between the germline ends. The CDR3 reads CASSLRAGIGTEAFL. The CDR3 coding sequence is TGTGCCAGCAGTCTCCGTGCAGGGATTGGCACTGAAGCTTTCTTG.

Note on this clonotype: A read error may produce the germline difference seen at one junction end. J is TRBJ2-7 and V is TRBV11-3; either TRBD1 or TRBD2 may supply D (5 bases each). CDR1 and CDR2 from the germline V gene are SGHNT and YENEEA. The CDR3 spans 14 residues. CDR3: CASNMDGTLGEQYF. The CDR3 DNA reads TGTGCCAGCAACATGGACGGGACGCTAGGAGAGCAATACTTC.

This chain links TRBV4-3 with TRBJ1-4, with TRBD1 as a possible D gene (6 bases). Trimming pared 6 bases from V and 6 bases from J, leaving 14 bases between. The CDR3 length is 14 residues. The germline V gene has CDR1 LGHNA and CDR2 YSLEER. The CDR3 here is CASRQRGSHEKLFF. The CDR3 coding sequence is TGCGCCAGCAGACAAAGGGGGAGCCATGAAAAACTGTTTTTT.

Concerning this clonotype itself: Mismatch with germline at one junction end may stem from a read error. The chain links TRBV4-3 to TRBJ2-3; no firm D call. The germline CDR1 and CDR2 sequences are LGHNA and YSLEER. The CDR3 has 14 amino acids. The CDR3 sequence: CPSSQESRADTQYF. The CDR3 DNA is TGCCCCAGTAGCCAAGAAAGTAGAGCAGATACGCAGTATTTT.

Of note for this clonotype: The CDR3 ends on some other residue instead of the conserved phenylalanine or tryptophan, so this is likely a read error. J is TRBJ2-7 and V is TRBV29-1; tentative D call: TRBD1 (5 bases). Germline V gene data show CDR1 as SQVTM and CDR2 as ANQGSEA. CDR3 length: 11 residues. The CDR3 DNA sequence: TGCAGTGTGGGCAGGGAATACGAGCAGTACTCC. Translating it yields CSVGREYEQYS.

The chain employs TRBV4-1 and TRBJ2-1; D is tentatively TRBD1 or TRBD2 (6 bases each). This CDR3 is 18 amino acids long. Germline V lookup: CDR1 MGHRA, CDR2 YSYEKL. Trimming pared 0 bases from V and 3 bases from J, leaving 18 bases between. CDR3 nucleotides: TGCGCCAGCAGCCAAGATGCGCCCTCCGGGGGCAACTACAATGAGCAGTTCTTC. This sequence encodes CASSQDAPSGGNYNEQFF.

CDR3 bases: TGTGGCAACAGCTTAAAGACAGGGTGGATAAACACTGAAGCTTTCTTT. This encodes CGNSLKTGWINTEAFF. The rearrangement uses TRBV11-3 and TRBJ1-1, with 7 positions matching TRBD1. CDR1 is SGHNT, CDR2 YENEEA, per germline. The CDR3 runs to 16 residues.

Of note for this clonotype: No conserved phenylalanine or tryptophan ends this CDR3, so it is likely a read error. The DNA is omitted, as the CDR3 cannot be located on it reliably, and the CDR3 follows TCRdb's listing. The chain recombines TRBV29-1 with TRBJ2-5; the table's D call of TRBD2 was not tested on the DNA. Counting both end residues, the CDR3 totals 12 amino acids. Looked up from germline, CDR1 is SQVTM and CDR2 is ANQGSEA. The CDR3 spells CSVQGLQAYTYI.

The gene calls are TRBV20-1 and TRBJ2-7; D perhaps matches TRBD2 (6 bases). V lost 0 bases and J 0 bases, leaving 15 bases between the germline ends. Germline CDR1 is DFQATT and CDR2 is SNEGSKA (reference sequence). The length of the CDR3 is 16 residues. The CDR3 DNA is TGCAGTGCTAGAGATAGCAGCGGGCGGATCTCCTACGAGCAGTACTTC. Its protein is CSARDSSGRISYEQYF.

In the case of this clonotype: This sequence may be a read error, since a much larger clone differs from it by one base. This is likely a read error, given that the CDR3 carries no conserved phenylalanine or tryptophan at its end. The rearrangement links TRBV11-2 to TRBJ1-1; 8 bases line up with TRBD1. Trimming removed 8 bases from V and 8 bases from J; junction bases left unmatched: 13. Germline assignment: CDR1 SGHAT and CDR2 FQNNGV. This CDR3 spans 14 amino acids. CDR3 DNA sequence: TGTGCCAGCGGCCACCGGGACAGGAGTACCGAAGCTTTCTAT. This gives the protein CASGHRDRSTEAFY.

This clonotype was seen a single time. V and J are TRBV29-1 and TRBJ1-2; D unresolved. Germline-derived CDR1 and CDR2 are SQVTM and ANQGSEA. The length of the CDR3 is 14 residues. Trimming shortened V by 5 bases and J by 7 bases, and 20 bases separated the two germline ends. In DNA, the CDR3 is TGCAGCGTTCAAACCCCGATAAGCAATTGTGGCTACACCTTC. Translating gives CSVQTPISNCGYTF.

This clonotype was seen a single time. A much larger clone lies one base from this, so it may be a read error. The chain combines TRBV20-1 with TRBJ2-5; D is tentatively TRBD1 or TRBD2 (5 bases each). The CDR3 is made up of 12 amino acids. The germline V gene encodes CDR1 DFQATT and CDR2 SNEGSKA (reference sequence). CDR3 in DNA: TGCACTGCTAGTTCGGGGCGGGAGACCCAGTACTTC. Its translation is CTASSGRETQYF.

This clonotype has at least ten counts. V and J are TRBV6-5 and TRBJ2-2, with a weak D call TRBD1 (7 bases). V was pared by 6 bases and J by 5 bases, with 13 bases between. Per germline, CDR1 MNHEY and CDR2 SVGAGI. The CDR3 length is 14 residues. CDR3 protein: CASSRGTETGELFF. The CDR3, as DNA: TGTGCCAGCAGCCGCGGGACAGAGACCGGGGAGCTGTTTTTT.

The gene calls are TRBV11-2 and TRBJ2-7; D unresolved. The length of the CDR3 is 13 residues. Germline assignment: CDR1 SGHAT and CDR2 FQNNGV. The CDR3 loop reads CANNLAVALEQYF. DNA for the CDR3: TGTGCTAACAACTTAGCAGTAGCTCTCGAGCAGTACTTC.

Concerning this clonotype: A read error may account for a junction end that differs from germline. CDR3 sequence: CASSLLLGQKSSMKQYF. CDR3 nucleotides: TGTGCTAGCAGCCTTCTGCTCGGACAGAAATCTTCAATGAAGCAGTACTTC. The chain uses TRBV12-3 or TRBV12-4 and TRBJ2-7, with D perhaps matching TRBD1 (6 bases). This CDR3 region has 17 residues.

A note on this clonotype: As the CDR3 is not closed by the conserved phenylalanine or tryptophan, this likely results from a read error. The CDR3 loop is CASSQVGRGADTEAFL. The CDR3 DNA reads as TGTGCCAGTAGCCAAGTAGGTAGGGGGGCGGACACTGAAGCTTTCTTG. The chain is built from TRBV4-2 and TRBJ1-1, with D tentatively TRBD1 (6 bases). In germline, CDR1 is LGHNA, CDR2 YNFKEQ. The CDR3 contains 16 residues.

Points on this clonotype: Sequence at one end of the junction differs from germline and may be a read error. The rearrangement links TRBV14 to TRBJ2-5, with a weak D call TRBD2 (5 bases). The CDR3 runs 11 residues. CDR1 and CDR2 (germline): SGHDN, FVKESK. CDR3 nucleotides: TGTGCCAGCAGCCAAGCGGGGAGCCAGTTGTTC. This encodes CASSQAGSQLF.

The CDR3 reads CASSQYGREGYTF. CDR3 in DNA: TGTGCCAGCAGTCAGTACGGTAGGGAGGGCTACACCTTC. The chain carries TRBV6-5 and TRBJ1-2; no definite D call. V was trimmed by 5 bases and J by 8 bases, leaving 15 bases between them. The CDR3 length is 13 residues. Per the germline V gene, CDR1 is MNHEY and CDR2 is SVGAGI.

Turning to this clonotype: The junction does not match germline at one end; this may be a read error. The V gene is TRBV5-1, the J gene TRBJ1-2; D uncertain. Germline V gene sequence: CDR1 SGHRS, CDR2 YFSETQ. This CDR3 has 16 residues. The DNA for the CDR3 is TGCGCCAGCAGCTTGACCCCCCTGATACATAACTGTGGCTACACCTTC. It encodes CASSLTPLIHNCGYTF.